This note documents a single TCR beta chain sequence. There is no known antigen for this receptor. No much larger clone is present one base from it, and per-base qualities are unavailable. The CDR3 holds 16 amino acids from the cysteine to the phenylalanine. Only CDR3 DNA is held: 48 bases, read in frame from base 1. CDR1 and CDR2 are drawn from the germline V gene: MNHEY, SVGEGT. V gives up 6 bases and J gives up 5 bases, and the segment between their germline ends measures 22 bases. The CDR3 regions of human TCRbeta chains were analyzed by immunosequencing. On the study's bioinformatics: TCRs in the repertoires were compared against a reference library of SARS-CoV-2-specific TCRs that had been generated with the MIRA antigen-specificity platform. Breadth meant the fraction of unique TCRs that were SARS-CoV-2-associated, whereas depth meant the fraction of total T cells that were SARS-CoV-2-associated. Using the MIRA data, each spike-specific TCR was mapped to the spike region that the TCR reacts to and placed in a CD4 or CD8 class. Log10-transformed breadth and depth values were compared by one-way ANOVA with Sidak's multiple comparisons tests. TCRdb limited this immuneACCESS table to in-frame rearrangements with V and J called. A share of clones is missing; checked studies link under half to unresolved V genes, and the rest is unexplained. V and J calls plus clone size are reproduced from that table; the DNA served to infer D and trimming. The sample yields more than 75,000 clones; 80% to 90% were counted once. The ten largest clones add up to under 2% of the sample.

The intended sense of this specimen's time point label: baseline before first vaccination. Vaccinee samples were obtained from the UK trials COV001 and COV002, which included a single-blind randomized controlled phase 2/3 trial of AZD1222 (ChAdOx1 nCoV-19) in healthy adults. For TCRbeta chain sequencing, PBMC samples were collected from trial participants at day 0 and at day 28 after the second dose. The data were taken from a study of T cell responses to AZD1222 COVID-19 vaccine (dated by TCRdb to the early 2020s). Study-wide context: AZD1222 recipients whose second dose came at about 4 weeks and those whose second dose came at about 12 weeks were combined into one group, since spike-specific TCR depth and breadth did not differ between the two schedules. TCR sequencing covered 230 or so trial participants: 200 to 220 given two doses of AZD1222 and 26 given two doses of MenACWY control vaccine. Enrollment into the trials was organized by age into subgroups of 18-55, 56-69 and 70-plus years, and those subgroups contained roughly 150, 30 and 60 TCR-sequenced participants, respectively. The paper as a whole reports these results and caveats: Nearly half of unique spike-specific TCRs reportedly recognized epitopes outside regions mutated in the B.1.351 and B.1.1.7 variants. The whole spike protein was spanned by vaccine-associated CD4 TCRs, and dominant responses were seen in regions 160-218 and 743-854. Because no day 14 peak-response samples were available, repertoires were characterized only after the peak T cell response. After two AZD1222 doses, both the breadth and the depth of spike-specific TCRs were significantly higher than at day 0 and than in MenACWY recipients. Most participants were white British and females outnumbered males, and the authors suggested that clonal diversity may have been underestimated. The 56-69-year group was small, and its depth increase did not reach significance, likely because of low power. Conclusions about previously exposed vaccinees are limited because only six or seven AZD1222 recipients were SARS-CoV-2 seropositive at baseline.

This TCR was recovered from an adult in good health. The sequencing here drew on peripheral blood, taken on day 0 of AZD1222 vaccination. The chain couples TRBV6-2 or TRBV6-3 to TRBJ1-1, with a tentative D gene TRBD1 over 5 matching bases. The DNA sequence is TGTGCCAGCAGCGATGGAAAGGAGGGGATGGTGACTGAAGCTTTCTTT. The encoded protein is CASSDGKEGMVTEAFF.